The subject of this entry is one TCR beta chain. The record originates from a study of blood T cell repertoires in COVID-19. Whole-study context: Samples came from the United States, Italy and Spain, spanning acute and convalescent COVID-19. Sources were T cells, B-cell-depleted T cells, or PBMCs; the material itself was cDNA or gDNA.

Methods used by the authors: Nucleated cell number was recorded as an estimate derived from reference gene primer amplification. The table came from immunoSEQ multiplex PCR; TCRdb's copy has only in-frame clones and leaves some out. The V and J calls and the clone size are those of that table, but D and trimming were determined from the DNA. The sample contains 100,000 to 150,000 clones, about four fifths of which appear only once. CDR3 length: 15 amino acids. Trimming left V 10 bases short and J 2 bases short, with 18 bases between. Germline V lookup: CDR1 MNHEY, CDR2 SVGAGI. This chain uses TRBV6-5 with TRBJ2-1; the D gene is possibly TRBD2 (5 bases). This receptor was taken from a man aged 35 to 55 with active or convalescent COVID-19. Sequenced sample: peripheral blood. Here the CDR3 DNA reads TGTGCCATCCGGAGGTTTGACAAGACCTACAATGAGCAGTTCTTC. It codes for CAIRRFDKTYNEQFF.